Listed below are T cell receptor beta chains from one sample, sequenced in a study of T cells in Graves' hyperthyroidism and ophthalmopathy. Via MiXCR, TCRdb re-called the multiplex PCR reads, giving one row per CDR3 protein. The table lists tens of thousands of distinct CDR3 sequences, approximately 58% of them singletons. Sequencing was carried out using peripheral blood or thyroid tissue (not recorded which). The receptors come from a man younger than 35 with Graves' hyperthyroidism. Both conserved end residues are part of each CDR3. The order of the fields is J gene, D gene, V gene, clone size, CDR3 DNA, CDR3 protein. The D gene is left open where the match is weak. Clone size is not always given. Where it is, it says once, few, many or a class for expanded clones.

TRBJ2-2 | TRBD1 | TRBV4-3 | . | TGCGCCAGCAGCCAAGAACAGGGGGCCGGGGAGCTGTTTTTT | CASSQEQGAGELFF
TRBJ2-3 | TRBD1 | TRBV5-1 | many | TGCGCCAGCAGCTCCCGGACAGGGGAGGACACAGATACGCAGTATTTT | CASSSRTGEDTDTQYF
TRBJ2-5 | . | TRBV9 | . | TGTGCCAGCAGCCAAGATAAGGCGGTATCGGGCCAGCAAGAGACCCAGTACTTC | CASSQDKAVSGQQETQYF
TRBJ2-2 | . | TRBV29-1 | . | TGCAGCGTTGCGTTGGGGGTAGCGAACACCGGGGAGCTGTTTTTT | CSVALGVANTGELFF
TRBJ2-7 | TRBD1 | TRBV29-1 | . | TGCTCTACTGACGGGACAGTACAAGAGCAGTACTTC | CSTDGTVQEQYF
TRBJ2-5 | . | TRBV10-3 | . | TGTGCCATCAGTGCCGCCGGGCAGCTAGAGACCCAGTACTTC | CAISAAGQLETQYF
TRBJ1-2 | . | TRBV7-2 | many | TGTGCCAGCAGCTCCTCGAGAGGCTATGGCTACACCTTC | CASSSSRGYGYTF
TRBJ1-2 | . | TRBV2 | few | TGTGCCAGCACCGAGTACAGGGTGGAAGGCTACACCTTC | CASTEYRVEGYTF
TRBJ1-5 | . | TRBV6-6 | once | TGTGCCAGCAGACTAACAGAGAATCAGCCCCAGCATTTT | CASRLTENQPQHF
TRBJ1-1 | . | TRBV7-2 | medium-sized | TGTGCCAGCAGCGTGGACAAAAACACTGAAGCTTTCTTT | CASSVDKNTEAFF
TRBJ2-5 | . | TRBV6-6 | many | TGTGCCAGCAGTTACGGTCAGGGGCGAGGAGAGACCCAGTACTTC | CASSYGQGRGETQYF
TRBJ2-5 | TRBD2 | TRBV11-2 | . | TGTGCCAGCAGCTCGGGGGGGATAGCGGATGACTACCAAGAGACCCAGTACTTC | CASSSGGIADDYQETQYF
TRBJ2-5 | TRBD2 | TRBV29-1 | . | TGCAGCGTACCAAAGCGGGGGGGACTAGCGGGGCGACAAGAGACCCAGTACTTC | CSVPKRGGLAGRQETQYF
TRBJ1-1 | . | TRBV10-3 | . | TGTGCCATCAGTGGGGAGGGAGACACTGAAGCTTTCTTT | CAISGEGDTEAFF
TRBJ2-7 | . | TRBV7-9 | . | TGTGCCAGCAGCTTAAAGGGGCCCCCCTACGAGCAGTACTTC | CASSLKGPPYEQYF
TRBJ2-7 | TRBD2 | TRBV29-1 | . | TGCAGCGTGAGGCCCGGGACTAGCGGGCGGTGGGAGCAGTACTTC | CSVRPGTSGRWEQYF
TRBJ1-5 | . | TRBV10-3 | . | TGTGCCATCAGGCAGGGTGCCGGCAGTTTGTGGGAGCAGCCCCAGCATTTT | CAIRQGAGSLWEQPQHF
TRBJ2-7 | TRBD1 | TRBV20-1 | . | TGCAGTGCGCCCCCGGACAGGCGAACCTACGAGCAGTACTTC | CSAPPDRRTYEQYF
TRBJ1-6 | . | TRBV25-1 | . | TGTGCCAGCAGTGACAGGTGGAATTCACCCCTCCACTTT | CASSDRWNSPLHF
TRBJ2-7 | . | TRBV9 | . | TGTGCCAGCAGCGTAGACAGTTCCTACGAGCAGTACTTC | CASSVDSSYEQYF
TRBJ1-1 | TRBD1 | TRBV12-3/TRBV12-4 | . | TGTGCCAGCACTAGGACAGGGGGTAGGAACACTGAAGCTTTCTTT | CASTRTGGRNTEAFF
TRBJ1-2 | . | TRBV19 | . | TGTGCCAGCAGCTTGTCTGGTGGACAGTACTATGGCTACACCTTC | CASSLSGGQYYGYTF
TRBJ2-7 | . | TRBV15 | . | TGTGCCACCAGCAGAGATTCGGGCTACGAGCAGTACTTC | CATSRDSGYEQYF
TRBJ1-3 | . | TRBV12-3/TRBV12-4 | . | TGTGCCAGCACCTTAAAAGGGAACACTGGAAACACCATATATTTT | CASTLKGNTGNTIYF
TRBJ1-6 | . | TRBV5-5 | . | TGTGCCAGCAGCGACGGGGGGGGTGTAAATTCACCCCTCCACTTT | CASSDGGGVNSPLHF
TRBJ1-5 | . | TRBV20-1 | . | TGCAGTGCTCTCCGAGGGCAGGGACAGCCCCAGCATTTT | CSALRGQGQPQHF
TRBJ1-5 | . | TRBV20-1 | . | TGCAGTGCCGGGCAGAATCAGCCCCAGCATTTT | CSAGQNQPQHF
TRBJ2-7 | TRBD2 | TRBV5-1 | . | TGTGCCAGCAGCCGCGCGGGACTAGCGGGAGGTAACGAGCAGTACTTC | CASSRAGLAGGNEQYF
TRBJ1-1 | . | TRBV25-1 | . | TGTGCCAGCAGTGCCTTCGGGGAGGGCACTGAAGCTTTCTTT | CASSAFGEGTEAFF
TRBJ1-4 | TRBD1 | TRBV5-1 | many | TGCGCCAGCAGCTTGGCCTCAACAGGGGGGCCAACTAATGAAAAACTGTTTTTT | CASSLASTGGPTNEKLFF
TRBJ2-7 | . | TRBV28 | medium-sized | TGTGCCAGCAGCCTTACCTACGAGCAGTACTTC | CASSLTYEQYF
TRBJ2-3 | . | TRBV10-2 | many | TGCGCCAGCAGTCACACAGATACGCAGTATTTT | CASSHTDTQYF
TRBJ2-5 | . | TRBV7-8 | . | TGTGCCAGCAGCTTGGGTCGGGCTCAAGAGACCCAGTACTTC | CASSLGRAQETQYF
TRBJ2-2 | TRBD1 | TRBV6-1 | many | TGTGCCAGCAGTACATGGACAGGGGACGTCACCGGGGAGCTGTTTTTT | CASSTWTGDVTGELFF
TRBJ1-5 | . | TRBV3-1 | . | TGTGCCAGCAGCCGACAGACGACCACAGATACGCAGCATTTT | CASSRQTTTDTQHF
TRBJ1-2 | . | TRBV7-9 | . | TGTGCCAGCAGCGAGCAGGCGGCTGACTATGGCTACGCCTTC | CASSEQAADYGYAF
TRBJ2-1 | TRBD1 | TRBV19 | . | TGTGCCAGTAGTGTAAACAGGGGGCACCATGAGCAGTTCTTC | CASSVNRGHHEQFF
TRBJ1-2 | . | TRBV29-1 | . | TGCAGCGTCCAGACAGGCCGGAGGGACTATGGCTACACCTTC | CSVQTGRRDYGYTF
TRBJ2-5 | TRBD2 | TRBV20-1 | few | TGCAGTGCTATCCCCGGAAGCGGGAGGGGAGAGACCCAGTACTTC | CSAIPGSGRGETQYF
TRBJ1-5 | . | TRBV10-3 | medium-sized | TGTGCCATCAGTCATAACAATCAGCCCCAGCATTTT | CAISHNNQPQHF
TRBJ2-5 | TRBD1 | TRBV29-1 | . | TGCAGCGTTGGAGGGGGCCAGGAGACCCAGTACTTC | CSVGGGQETQYF
TRBJ2-7 | . | TRBV6-5 | . | TGTGCCGGCAGTGTGATCTACGAGCAGTACTTC | CAGSVIYEQYF
TRBJ2-5 | . | TRBV7-3 | . | TGTGCCAGCAGCTTAAGGAGGGACCAAGAGACCCAGTACTTC | CASSLRRDQETQYF
TRBJ1-2 | . | TRBV10-2 | . | TGCGCCAGCAGGAGGGATGACTATGGCTACACCTTC | CASRRDDYGYTF
TRBJ2-7 | TRBD2 | TRBV6-1 | . | TGTGCCAGCAGTACACTAGCGGGAGGTAACGAGCAGTACTTC | CASSTLAGGNEQYF
TRBJ2-5 | . | TRBV15 | . | TGTGCCACCAGCAGAGATCTAGGACCGTTGCAAGAGACTCAGTACTTC | CATSRDLGPLQETQYF
TRBJ2-5 | . | TRBV7-2 | medium-sized | TGTGCCAGCAGCGGCAGGGTGGGCCAAGAGACCCAGTACTTC | CASSGRVGQETQYF
TRBJ2-5 | . | TRBV7-2 | few | TGTGCCAGCAGCTTAGGGTCGAGGGGGGAGACCCAGTACTTC | CASSLGSRGETQYF
TRBJ2-7 | . | TRBV28 | many | TGTGCCAGCAATGCGGGGACCTACGAGCAGTACTTC | CASNAGTYEQYF
TRBJ2-2 | TRBD2 | TRBV2 | . | TGTGCCAGCAGGGGCGGGACTAGCGGTACGAACACCGGGGAGCTGTTTTTT | CASRGGTSGTNTGELFF
TRBJ2-7 | TRBD2 | TRBV20-1 | once | TGCAGTGCTAGCCCGGGAGCGGGAGTTTCCGAGCAGTACTTC | CSASPGAGVSEQYF
TRBJ1-1 | . | TRBV30 | few | TGTGCCTGGAGTATTATCCTCCGCGGGGCTTTCTTT | CAWSIILRGAFF
TRBJ2-5 | TRBD1 | TRBV7-2 | . | TGTGCCAGCAGCTTAACGAGGGGGCTAGAGCCCCAGTACTTC | CASSLTRGLEPQYF
TRBJ1-1 | . | TRBV15 | many | TGTGCCACCAGCAGACAAGGGTACAGGGTCGCTGAAGCTTTCTTT | CATSRQGYRVAEAFF